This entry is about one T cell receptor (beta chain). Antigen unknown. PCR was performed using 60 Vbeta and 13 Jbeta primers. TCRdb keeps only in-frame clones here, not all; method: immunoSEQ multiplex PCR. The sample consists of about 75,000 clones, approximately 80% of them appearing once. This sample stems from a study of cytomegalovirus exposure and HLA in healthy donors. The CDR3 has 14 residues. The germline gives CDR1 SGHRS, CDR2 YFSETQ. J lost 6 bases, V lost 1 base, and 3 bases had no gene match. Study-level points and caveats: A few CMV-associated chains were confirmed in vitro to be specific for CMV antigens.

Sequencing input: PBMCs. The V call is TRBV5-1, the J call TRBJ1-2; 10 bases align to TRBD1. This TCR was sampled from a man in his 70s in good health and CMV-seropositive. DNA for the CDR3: TGCGCCAGCAGCTTGATCGGGACAGGGGATGGCTACACCTTC. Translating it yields CASSLIGTGDGYTF.